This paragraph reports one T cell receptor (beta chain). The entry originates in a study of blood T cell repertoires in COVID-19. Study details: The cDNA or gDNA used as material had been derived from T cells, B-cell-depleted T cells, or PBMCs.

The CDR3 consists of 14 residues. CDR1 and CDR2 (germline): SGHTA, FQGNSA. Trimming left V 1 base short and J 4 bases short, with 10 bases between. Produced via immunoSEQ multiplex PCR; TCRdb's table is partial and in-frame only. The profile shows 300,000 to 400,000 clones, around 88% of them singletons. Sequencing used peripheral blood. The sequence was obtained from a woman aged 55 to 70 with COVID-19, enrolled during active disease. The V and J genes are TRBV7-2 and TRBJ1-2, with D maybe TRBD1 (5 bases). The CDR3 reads CASSLGGLGYGYTF. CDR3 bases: TGTGCCAGCAGCTTAGGGGGCCTAGGCTATGGCTACACCTTC.